This T cell receptor (beta chain) was found in a study of T cells after yellow fever vaccination. Across the study: Any fraction with a low cell number was prepared using SMART-Seq v4 Ultra Low Input.

Study-wide results and limits: Although the secondary response was weaker, it peaked faster, at day 5 versus 15. A small share of clonotypes appeared in both CD4 and CD8 compartments. In post-booster samples, most primary-vaccination clones reappeared (around 95% CD4, about 91% CD8).

Remarks on this clonotype: Its antigen is still unknown.

TCRdb passed the 5' RACE reads through MiXCR, listing each CDR3 protein once. The sample holds 450,000 to 600,000 distinct CDR3 sequences, roughly 17% seen once. This TCR was recovered from a man aged 18 to 30 who received the YFV17D yellow fever vaccine. Specimen: PBMCs, collected 5 days after the first yellow fever vaccination.

CDR3 protein: CSVALGGPETQYF. As DNA, the CDR3 is TGCAGCGTTGCTCTCGGGGGGCCGGAGACCCAGTACTTC. The rearrangement links TRBV29-1 to TRBJ2-5; possibly TRBD2 for D (7 bases). CDR1 and CDR2 (germline): SQVTM, ANQGSEA. Trimming took 4 bases from V and 5 from J, leaving 14 bases between them. This CDR3 has 13 amino acids.